These T cell receptor beta chains were read from a single sample in a study of shared clonotypes between healthy human individuals. Sequencing used immunoSEQ multiplex PCR; TCRdb keeps in-frame clones, though not all of them. Of about 1.5 million clones in the sample, approximately 98% were seen once. Specimen: naive CD4+ T cells sorted from blood. The source of these receptors is a man younger than 40 in good health. The CDR3 runs from the conserved cysteine through the conserved F or W. The order of the fields is J gene, clone size, CDR3 length, V gene, D gene, CDR3 protein, CDR3 DNA. D genes are given only for firm matches. Clone size appears in some rows only: once, few, many, or a class for an expanded clone.

>TRBJ2-1|.|17|TRBV5-5|TRBD2
CASSFELGGSSYNEQFF
TGTGCCAGCAGCTTTGAGCTGGGGGGGAGCTCCTACAATGAGCAGTTCTTC
>TRBJ2-4|.|16|TRBV5-5|.
CASSSFPGSAKNIQYF
TGTGCCAGCAGCTCCTTCCCTGGGTCGGCCAAAAACATTCAGTACTTC
>TRBJ2-1|.|13|TRBV6-6|.
CASSPDRYNEQFF
TGTGCCAGCAGTCCGGACCGCTACAATGAGCAGTTCTTC
>TRBJ2-5|.|13|TRBV13|.
CASSQGHYETQYF
TGTGCCAGCAGCCAAGGACATTACGAGACCCAGTACTTC
>TRBJ2-7|.|16|TRBV18|TRBD1
CASSRQGQGAGYEQYF
TGTGCCAGCTCACGGCAGGGACAGGGGGCCGGCTACGAGCAGTACTTC
>TRBJ2-5|.|16|TRBV9|.
CASSVAGRGSQETQYF
TGTGCCAGCAGCGTAGCCGGCAGGGGAAGTCAAGAGACCCAGTACTTC
>TRBJ2-3|.|16|TRBV7-9|TRBD2
CASSYRLGTSLDTQYF
TGTGCCAGCAGCTACCGACTGGGGACTAGCCTAGATACGCAGTATTTT
>TRBJ2-3|.|18|TRBV5-1|TRBD1
CASSKRQGQFFGTDTQYF
TGCGCCAGCAGCAAAAGACAGGGTCAGTTCTTCGGCACAGATACGCAGTATTTT
>TRBJ2-1|.|17|TRBV28|.
CASSQLRVYSSYNEQFF
TGTGCCAGCAGCCAACTTCGGGTGTACAGCTCCTACAATGAGCAGTTCTTC
>TRBJ2-5|.|13|TRBV29-1|.
CSVERTARETQYF
TGCAGCGTTGAAAGGACAGCAAGGGAGACCCAGTACTTC
>TRBJ1-1|.|17|TRBV7-8|.
CASSLAMGRTMNTEAFF
TGTGCCAGCAGCTTAGCGATGGGACGGACCATGAACACTGAAGCTTTCTTT
>TRBJ2-7|.|15|TRBV28|TRBD1
CASSFGQGLLGEQYF
TGTGCCAGCAGTTTCGGACAGGGGTTACTAGGAGAGCAGTACTTC
>TRBJ1-4|.|12|TRBV28|.
CASSLTNEELFF
TGTGCCAGCAGTTTGACCAATGAAGAACTGTTTTTT
>TRBJ1-1|.|11|TRBV30|.
CQGKKNTEAFF
TGTCAGGGCAAAAAGAACACTGAAGCTTTCTTT
>TRBJ1-5|.|15|TRBV19|.
CASSIAYRENQPQHF
TGTGCCAGTAGTATAGCCTACAGGGAGAATCAGCCCCAGCATTTT
>TRBJ2-6|.|17|TRBV9|TRBD1
CASSAKLTGPGANVLTF
TGTGCCAGCAGCGCTAAATTGACAGGGCCGGGGGCCAACGTCCTGACTTTC
>TRBJ2-2|.|13|TRBV7-2|.
CASSLRVHGELFF
TGTGCCAGCAGCCTTAGGGTTCACGGGGAGCTGTTTTTT
>TRBJ1-5|.|13|TRBV19|TRBD1
CASSPDRDQPQHF
TGTGCCAGTAGTCCCGACAGGGATCAGCCCCAGCATTTT
>TRBJ1-5|once|14|TRBV2|.
CASSGEPLAQPQHF
TGTGCCAGCAGTGGTGAACCCCTAGCGCAGCCCCAGCATTTT
>TRBJ2-7|.|12|TRBV11-2|.
CASSQQSYEQYF
TGTGCCAGCAGCCAGCAATCCTACGAGCAGTACTTC
>TRBJ2-1|.|14|TRBV7-9|TRBD1
CASSLRTGLNEQFF
TGTGCCAGCAGCTTAAGGACAGGCCTGAATGAGCAGTTCTTC
>TRBJ1-2|.|12|TRBV28|.
CASSSDYYGYTF
TGTGCCAGCAGTTCCGACTATTATGGCTACACCTTC